Following are 30 T cell receptor beta chains from one sample sequenced in a study of T cells in Graves' hyperthyroidism and ophthalmopathy. The CDR3 regions of TCR beta were amplified from RNA transcripts. The HTBI primer set served for first-round RT-PCR of the TCR CDR3. TCRdb itself ran the multiplex PCR reads through MiXCR, one entry per CDR3 protein. The table lists roughly 280,000 distinct CDR3 sequences, about 18% of them singletons. Sequencing used blood. The receptors were gathered from an older woman with Graves' ophthalmopathy.

This clonotype was observed at least ten times. The chain combines TRBV12-3 or TRBV12-4 with TRBJ2-3; 8 bases map to TRBD1. Trimming at V came to 3 bases and at J to 1 base, leaving 9 bases not matched to a gene. The CDR3 sequence is 17 residues long. CDR3 region: CASSFRGWGQGTDTQYF. CDR3 nucleotides: TGTGCCAGCAGTTTTAGGGGCTGGGGACAGGGCACAGATACGCAGTATTTT.

About this clonotype itself: A read error may be the cause here, since a much bigger clone is one base away. This chain joins TRBV5-1 and TRBJ2-1, with a possible D match to TRBD1 (5 bases). The length of the CDR3 is 13 residues. Germline V CDR1 and CDR2: SGHRS, YFSETQ. The CDR3 spells CASSPDTYNERFF. The CDR3 bases are TGCGCCAGCAGCCCGGACACTTACAATGAGCGGTTCTTC.

The chain recombines TRBV18 with TRBJ1-6; 9 bases fit TRBD1. With V trimmed by 6 bases and J by 8 bases, 11 bases remained unmatched. Germline V lookup: CDR1 KGHSH, CDR2 LQKENI. The CDR3 is made up of 16 amino acids. The CDR3: CASSAGTGRSHSPLHF. The DNA of the CDR3 is TGTGCCAGCTCTGCCGGGACAGGGCGATCCCATTCACCCCTCCACTTT. Full variable domain (missing parts from reference TRBV18 and TRBJ1-6): NAGVMQNPRHLVRRRGQEARLRCSPMKGHSHVYWYRQLPEEGLKFMVYLQKENIIDESGMPKERFSAEFPKEGPSILRIQQVVRGDSAAYFCASSAGTGRSHSPLHFGNGTRLTVT.

Notes on this clonotype: A read error may be the cause here, since a much bigger clone is one base away. The chain couples TRBV7-2 to TRBJ2-7, with D hard to call. CDR1 SGHTA and CDR2 FQGNSA come from the germline V gene. The CDR3 sequence is 13 residues long. Trimming cost V 7 bases and J 4 bases, with 14 bases left between them. CDR3 loop: CASTQGRRYEQYF. The DNA for the CDR3 is TGTGCCAGCACCCAAGGACGGCGATACGAGCAGTACTTC. Full variable domain (remainder filled in from reference TRBV7-2 and TRBJ2-7): GAGVSQSPSNKVTEKGKDVELRCDPISGHTALYWYRQSLGQGLEFLIYFQGNSAPDKSGLPSDRFSAERTGGSVSTLTIQRTQQEDSAVYLCASTQGRRYEQYFGPGTRLTVT.

The chain's CDR3 is CASSSLLGQGAGYTF. CDR3 nucleotide sequence: TGTGCCAGCAGTTCATTACTCGGACAGGGGGCAGGCTACACCTTC. The J gene is TRBJ1-2, the V gene TRBV28, with TRBD1 identical over 11 bases. Germline V lookup: CDR1 MDHEN, CDR2 SYDVKM. The CDR3 totals 15 residues. V dropped 4 bases and J dropped 8; count of bases not matched to a gene: 9.

This clonotype showed up just a few times. The genes are TRBV6-5 and TRBJ2-5; 7 bases agree with TRBD2. CDR1 and CDR2 from the germline V gene are MNHEY and SVGAGI. V trimming: 2 bases; J trimming: 3 bases; junction bases outside the gene matches: 6. The CDR3 extends over 15 amino acids. The CDR3 loop reads CASSYPTRGEETQYF. CDR3 sequence (DNA): TGTGCCAGCAGTTACCCCACCCGGGGGGAAGAGACCCAGTACTTC.

This clonotype has ten or more counts. The chain links TRBV6-1 to TRBJ2-6; D not certain. The germline CDR1 and CDR2 sequences are MNHNS and SASEGT. This CDR3 is built from 15 residues. The V end was cut by 6 bases, the J end by 0 bases, with 9 bases between. CDR3 DNA: TGTGCCAGCAGCCCCACCCTCTCTGGGGCCAACGTCCTGACTTTC. As protein: CASSPTLSGANVLTF.

This clonotype came up many times. CDR3 loop: CASSESGMLTLHEQYF. As DNA, the CDR3 is TGTGCCAGCAGTGAGTCTGGGATGTTGACCTTACACGAGCAGTACTTC. V gene TRBV2 combines with J gene TRBJ2-7, with D uncertain. Germline V CDR1 and CDR2: SNHLY, FYNNEI. V was pared by 3 bases and J by 5 bases, with 20 bases between. CDR3 length: 16 amino acids.

This clonotype was counted at least ten times. The chain carries TRBV9 and TRBJ2-7; possibly TRBD2 for D (6 bases). The CDR3 is 15 amino acids. Germline CDR1 is SGDLS and CDR2 is YYNGEE. V lost 0 bases to trimming and J lost 2 bases, with 12 bases between them. DNA of the CDR3: TGTGCCAGCAGCGTAGAGGAGGGAAGGGCCTACGAGCAGTACTTC. Its translation is CASSVEEGRAYEQYF.

The table lists this clonotype with a few counts. This sequence joins TRBV19 and TRBJ1-2; perhaps TRBD1 as D (6 bases). This CDR3 contains 13 residues. V was shortened by 8 bases and J by 8 bases, with 18 bases between the two germline ends. Germline assignment: CDR1 LNHDA and CDR2 SQIVND (reference sequence). The CDR3 coding sequence is TGTGCCAGTCGGAGGGGGGCCGGCGGCGGCTACACCTTC. Amino acid sequence: CASRRGAGGGYTF.

There are many counts of this clonotype. The chain combines TRBV28 with TRBJ1-5; 11 bases align to TRBD1. The CDR3 has 14 residues. J was trimmed by 5 bases and V by 6 bases; bases with no gene match: 3. Looked up from germline, CDR1 is MDHEN and CDR2 is SYDVKM. The CDR3 sequence: CASSSGQGDQPQHF. For the CDR3, the DNA is TGTGCCAGCAGCTCGGGACAGGGGGATCAGCCCCAGCATTTT.

The gene calls are TRBV19 and TRBJ2-5; D unclear. CDR3 length: 15 residues. V lost 7 bases to trimming and J lost 7 bases, with 22 bases between them. The germline V gene has CDR1 LNHDA and CDR2 SQIVND (reference sequence). The CDR3 bases are TGTGCCAGTAAATTGGCGGCAGGCTCCCCAGGGACCCAGTACTTC. This codes for CASKLAAGSPGTQYF.

This clonotype was detected many times. This sequence joins TRBV20-1 and TRBJ2-3; TRBD2 aligns across 13 bases. Germline V gene data show CDR1 as DFQATT and CDR2 as SNEGSKA (reference sequence). This CDR3 has 15 residues. V lost 6 bases to trimming and J lost 2 bases; unmatched junction nucleotides: 5. This CDR3 reads CSAEGLAGLTDTQYF. In DNA form, the CDR3 reads TGCAGTGCCGAGGGACTAGCGGGGCTCACAGATACGCAGTATTTT.

In this sample, this clonotype turned up many times. J is TRBJ2-6 and V is TRBV12-3 or TRBV12-4; D is unclear. Deletions cut 8 bases from V and 0 bases from J, with 14 bases between. The CDR3 loop spans 16 amino acids. Written as DNA, the CDR3 is TGTGCCAGCGGTCCCCGAAAGAGCTCTGGGGCCAACGTCCTGACTTTC. The encoded protein is CASGPRKSSGANVLTF.

This clonotype occurred many times. The chain recombines TRBV28 with TRBJ2-7; the match to TRBD1 covers 8 bases. The CDR3 extends over 13 amino acids. CDR1 MDHEN and CDR2 SYDVKM come from the germline V gene. Trimming removed 5 bases from V and 2 bases from J; junction bases left unmatched: 2. CDR3 in DNA: TGTGCCAGCAGTCCAGGGGGCGCCTACGAGCAGTACTTC. It encodes CASSPGGAYEQYF.

The chain carries TRBV2 and TRBJ2-7, with TRBD1 matching 10 bases. V dropped 6 bases and J dropped 2; count of bases not matched to a gene: 4. Looked up from germline, CDR1 is SNHLY and CDR2 is FYNNEI. This CDR3 region has 14 residues. The chain's CDR3 is CASRGQGSAYEQYF. The CDR3 nucleotides read TGTGCCAGCAGGGGACAGGGGTCCGCCTACGAGCAGTACTTC. Using reference TRBV2 and TRBJ2-7 for the parts outside the CDR3, the full variable domain is EPEVTQTPSHQVTQMGQEVILRCVPISNHLYFYWYRQILGQKVEFLVSFYNNEISEKSEIFDDQFSVERPDGSNFTLKIRSTKLEDSAMYFCASRGQGSAYEQYFGPGTRLTVT.

This clonotype has ten or more counts. This chain joins TRBV20-1 and TRBJ2-1; the D is unclear. The CDR3 consists of 13 residues. Germline V CDR1 and CDR2: DFQATT, SNEGSKA (reference sequence). Trimming took off 7 bases at V and 0 bases at J, with 10 bases between the two ends. CDR3 loop: CSGVSSSYNEQFF. The CDR3 region has the DNA TGCAGTGGAGTGAGCTCCTCCTACAATGAGCAGTTCTTC.

DNA of the CDR3: TGTGCCAGCAGCCAACCATTAGGGGGGCCGGACAATGAGCAGTTCTTC. Protein: CASSQPLGGPDNEQFF. The chain recombines TRBV4-2 with TRBJ2-1; perhaps D is TRBD1 or TRBD2 (6 bases each). The germline V gene encodes CDR1 LGHNA and CDR2 YNFKEQ. This CDR3 comprises 16 residues. Trimming left V 2 bases short and J 5 bases short, with 16 bases between.

This clonotype was observed a handful of times. The chain links TRBV6-1 to TRBJ2-1; D not resolved. With 6 bases removed from V and 0 bases from J, the gap between germline ends came to 12 bases. This CDR3 is 15 amino acids long. Germline loops: CDR1 MNHNS, CDR2 SASEGT. This CDR3 is CASSPGSYSYNEQFF. For the CDR3, the DNA is TGTGCCAGCAGCCCAGGTTCCTACTCCTACAATGAGCAGTTCTTC.

This clonotype was counted at least ten times. The chain joins TRBV11-2 to TRBJ1-1; D is undetermined. V lost 5 bases and J 5 bases, leaving 9 bases between the germline ends. This CDR3 comprises 12 residues. From germline, CDR1 is SGHAT and CDR2 FQNNGV. The CDR3 DNA follows: TGTGCCAGCAGCACATCCAATACTGAAGCTTTCTTT. Protein: CASSTSNTEAFF.

The chain joins TRBV6-4 to TRBJ1-5; D perhaps matches TRBD1 (6 bases). In germline, CDR1 is MRHNA, CDR2 SNTAGT. Trimming cost V 5 bases and J 1 base, with 15 bases left between them. The CDR3 covers 16 residues. The CDR3 loop reads CASSRLQGGSNQPQHF. CDR3 in DNA: TGTGCCAGCAGTAGACTACAGGGAGGGAGCAATCAGCCCCAGCATTTT.

This clonotype was counted between two and nine times. V gene TRBV4-1 combines with J gene TRBJ1-6, with TRBD1 matching 8 bases. The CDR3 has 15 amino acids. Germline V gene data show CDR1 as MGHRA and CDR2 as YSYEKL. The V segment lost 5 bases and the J segment 9 bases; nucleotides outside the gene matches: 9. CDR3 DNA: TGCGCCAGCAGCTACGGACAGGGATTGGGTTCACCCCTCCACTTT. Translated: CASSYGQGLGSPLHF.

The genes are TRBV9 and TRBJ2-1; unclear D gene. The CDR3 covers 15 residues. The V and J ends lost 4 bases and 0 bases respectively, with 11 bases between them. CDR1 SGDLS and CDR2 YYNGEE come from the germline V gene. The CDR3 nucleotides read TGTGCCAGCAGCCCGCTAAGGAGCTCCTACAATGAGCAGTTCTTC. It specifies CASSPLRSSYNEQFF.

At least ten counts were recorded for this clonotype. The chain couples TRBV20-1 to TRBJ2-7; D tentatively fits TRBD1 or TRBD2 (5 bases each). V lost 6 bases and J lost 4, with 16 bases in between. In germline, CDR1 is DFQATT, CDR2 SNEGSKA (reference sequence). This CDR3 is built from 13 residues. This CDR3 is CSALRDGPYEQYF. CDR3 DNA: TGCAGTGCACTTCGGGACGGTCCGTACGAGCAGTACTTC.

This clonotype occurred many times. The chain has TRBV7-2 and TRBJ2-3; TRBD1 might be the D (6 bases). Looked up from germline, CDR1 is SGHTA and CDR2 is FQGNSA. The V and J ends lost 4 bases and 1 base respectively, with 9 bases between them. The CDR3 is 14 residues long. CDR3 in amino acids: CASSSQGGTDTQYF. Written as DNA, the CDR3 is TGTGCCAGCAGCTCACAGGGCGGCACAGATACGCAGTATTTT.

The V and J genes are TRBV24-1 and TRBJ2-2, with 9 bases that match TRBD1. The germline gives CDR1 KGHDR, CDR2 SFDVKD. The CDR3 consists of 17 residues. Losses at the gene ends were 6 bases for V and 1 base for J; bases not matched to a gene: 8. For the CDR3, the DNA is TGTGCCACCAGTATGCGGACAGGGGTTAAGAACACCGGGGAGCTGTTTTTT. The encoded protein is CATSMRTGVKNTGELFF.

This clonotype was picked up a small number of times. The chain employs TRBV6-2 or TRBV6-3 and TRBJ2-5; 7 bases agree with TRBD2. Germline V gene lookup returns CDR1 MNHEY and CDR2 SVGEGT. CDR3 length: 14 amino acids. The V and J ends lost 7 bases and 4 bases, in that order; junction bases with no gene match: 9. The CDR3 nucleotides read TGTGCCAGCAACCCCGGGACTAACTTAGAGACCCAGTACTTC. Encoded protein: CASNPGTNLETQYF.

The table lists this clonotype with many counts. The genes are TRBV7-9 and TRBJ2-6; D not certain. CDR1 is SEHNR and CDR2 is FQNEAQ in the germline V gene (reference sequence). V was clipped by 3 bases and J by 10 bases, with 4 bases between them. This CDR3 spans 11 amino acids. The CDR3 sequence is CASSFRNVLTF. The CDR3 DNA reads as TGTGCCAGCAGCTTCAGAAACGTCCTGACTTTC.

This sequence joins TRBV9 and TRBJ1-2; weak D call: TRBD1 (6 bases). CDR1 SGDLS and CDR2 YYNGEE come from the germline V gene. The CDR3 consists of 14 residues. Trimming pared 2 bases from V and 8 bases from J, leaving 16 bases between. The CDR3 bases are TGTGCCAGCAGCGTCCTAACTACAGGGAGAGGCTACACCTTC. It yields the protein CASSVLTTGRGYTF. Full variable domain (missing parts from reference TRBV9 and TRBJ1-2): DSGVTQTPKHLITATGQRVTLRCSPRSGDLSVYWYQQSLDQGLQFLIQYYNGEERAKGNILERFSAQQFPDLHSELNLSSLELGDSALYFCASSVLTTGRGYTFGSGTRLTVV.

The J gene is TRBJ1-5, the V gene TRBV4-3; perhaps TRBD1 as D (6 bases). The CDR3 length is 15 residues. Germline V gene lookup returns CDR1 LGHNA and CDR2 YSLEER. V dropped 0 bases and J dropped 6 bases, with 12 bases sitting between them. CDR3 DNA: TGCGCCAGCAGCCAAGATTCCAGGGGTCTTCAGCCCCAGCATTTT. Its protein is CASSQDSRGLQPQHF.